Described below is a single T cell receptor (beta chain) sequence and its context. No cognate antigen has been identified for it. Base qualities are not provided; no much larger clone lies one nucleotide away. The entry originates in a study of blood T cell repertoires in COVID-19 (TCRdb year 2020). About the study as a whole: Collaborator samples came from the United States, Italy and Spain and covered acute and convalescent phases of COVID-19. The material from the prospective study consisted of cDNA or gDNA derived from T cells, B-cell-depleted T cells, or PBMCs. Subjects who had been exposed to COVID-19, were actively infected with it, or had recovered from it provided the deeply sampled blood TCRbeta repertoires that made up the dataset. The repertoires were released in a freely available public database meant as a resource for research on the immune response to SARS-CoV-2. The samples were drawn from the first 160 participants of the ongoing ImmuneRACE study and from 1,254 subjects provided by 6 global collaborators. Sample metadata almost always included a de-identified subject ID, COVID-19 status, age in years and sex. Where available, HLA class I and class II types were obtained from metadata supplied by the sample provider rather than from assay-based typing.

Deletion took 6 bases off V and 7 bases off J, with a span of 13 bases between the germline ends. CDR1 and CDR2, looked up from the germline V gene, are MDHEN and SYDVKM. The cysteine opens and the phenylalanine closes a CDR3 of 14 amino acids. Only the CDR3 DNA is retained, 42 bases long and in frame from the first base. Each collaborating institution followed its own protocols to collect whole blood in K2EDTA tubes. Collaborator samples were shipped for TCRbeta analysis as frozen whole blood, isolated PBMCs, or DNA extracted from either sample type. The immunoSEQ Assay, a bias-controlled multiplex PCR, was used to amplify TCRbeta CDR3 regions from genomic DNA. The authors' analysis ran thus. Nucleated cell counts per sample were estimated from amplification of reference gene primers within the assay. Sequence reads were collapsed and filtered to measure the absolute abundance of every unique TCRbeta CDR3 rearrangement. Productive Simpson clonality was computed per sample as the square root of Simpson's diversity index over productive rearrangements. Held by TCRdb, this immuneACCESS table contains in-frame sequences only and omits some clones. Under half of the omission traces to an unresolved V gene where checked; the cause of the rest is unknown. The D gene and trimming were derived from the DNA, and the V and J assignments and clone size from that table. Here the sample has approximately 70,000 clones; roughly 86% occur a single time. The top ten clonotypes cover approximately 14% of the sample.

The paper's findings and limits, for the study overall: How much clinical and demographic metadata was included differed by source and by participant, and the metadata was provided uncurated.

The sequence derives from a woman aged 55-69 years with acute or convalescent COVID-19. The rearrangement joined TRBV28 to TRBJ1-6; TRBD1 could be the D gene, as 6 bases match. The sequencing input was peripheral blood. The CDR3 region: CASRVQGGNSPLHF. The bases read TGTGCCAGCAGGGTACAGGGTGGAAATTCACCCCTCCACTTT.